This T cell receptor beta chain was observed in a study of T cell responses to AZD1222 COVID-19 vaccine. The repertoire was sequenced with immunoSEQ multiplex PCR; TCRdb's copy has only in-frame clones and lacks some. The sample has some 71,000 clones, over 80% seen once. The table lists this clone with a count of one. Its cognate antigen is unknown. The V gene lost 8 bases and the J gene lost 3 bases, with 20 bases spanning the gap. The length of the CDR3 is 15 residues. Germline loops: CDR1 MNHNY, CDR2 SVGAGI (reference sequence). Findings of the study overall: Once two AZD1222 doses were given, Spike-specific TCR breadth and depth went up. In a largely white British group with more females than males, clonal diversity was possibly underestimated.

The rearrangement joins TRBV6-6 to TRBJ2-7, with D possibly TRBD2 on 5 matching bases. Source: peripheral blood, taken on day 0 of AZD1222 vaccination. The sequence was collected from an adult in good health. The CDR3 bases are TGTGCCAGCTCCCCAAAGCCGGTGACTATCTACGAGCAGTACTTC. Residues: CASSPKPVTIYEQYF.